The next 19 T cell receptor beta chains were all read from a single sample in a study of cytomegalovirus exposure and HLA in healthy donors. This PCR relied on a set of 60 Vbeta primers and 13 Jbeta primers. TCRdb's table, derived via immunoSEQ multiplex PCR, lists solely in-frame clones and lacks some. Of 95,000 to 120,000 clones listed, 82% are singletons. The sample consisted of PBMCs. These receptor sequences come from a woman aged 18 to 35 in good health and CMV-seronegative.

The rearrangement links TRBV29-1 to TRBJ2-3; TRBD2 aligns across 7 bases. The germline V gene encodes CDR1 SQVTM and CDR2 ANQGSEA. Unmatched junction bases numbered 9, after V lost 0 bases and J lost 0 bases. The CDR3 spans 17 residues. CDR3 amino acids: CSVEDGGASGSTDTQYF. CDR3 in DNA: TGCAGCGTTGAAGATGGTGGGGCTAGCGGTAGCACAGATACGCAGTATTTT.

The chain uses TRBV28 and TRBJ1-1; D may be TRBD1 (5 bases). The germline V and J ends were trimmed by 1 base and 0 bases, with 6 bases remaining between them. The CDR3 has 14 residues. Looked up from germline, CDR1 is MDHEN and CDR2 is SYDVKM. DNA of the CDR3: TGTGCCAGCAGTTTATACAGGATGAACACTGAAGCTTTCTTT. Encoded protein: CASSLYRMNTEAFF.

DNA of the CDR3: TGTGCCAGCAGCACCGGGACTAACCTCTACGAGCAGTACTTC. Protein product: CASSTGTNLYEQYF. The chain links TRBV6-5 to TRBJ2-7, with 7 bases identical to TRBD2. CDR3 size: 14 residues. V was pared by 6 bases and J by 3 bases, with 8 bases of the junction left unmatched. Germline V lookup: CDR1 MNHEY, CDR2 SVGAGI.

The chain joins TRBV18 to TRBJ1-1; D may be TRBD1 (5 bases). This CDR3 is 13 amino acids long. V was shortened by 0 bases and J by 6 bases, with 8 bases between the two germline ends. Per germline, CDR1 KGHSH and CDR2 LQKENI. CDR3 DNA: TGTGCCAGCTCACCACCCCCAGGGCCTGAAGCTTTCTTT. Translation gives CASSPPPGPEAFF.

This chain joins TRBV4-1 and TRBJ2-3; 8 bases are a match to TRBD2. Germline trimming cut 1 base from V and 5 bases from J; bases unmatched to any gene: 8. Germline V gene lookup returns CDR1 MGHRA and CDR2 YSYEKL. This CDR3 spans 16 amino acids. The CDR3 reads CASSQGVSGIIDTQYF. The CDR3, as DNA: TGCGCCAGCAGCCAAGGGGTTAGCGGGATTATAGATACGCAGTATTTT.

The V and J genes are TRBV27 and TRBJ1-5; possibly TRBD1 for D (6 bases). The CDR3 runs 14 residues. V gave up 9 bases and J gave up 3 bases, with 15 bases separating them. CDR1 is MNHEY and CDR2 is SMNVEV in the germline V gene (reference sequence). The CDR3 DNA sequence: TGTGCCAGTCGGCCTCGACAGGACAATCAGCCCCAGCATTTT. Amino acid sequence: CASRPRQDNQPQHF.

In the case of this clone: One end of the junction is discordant with germline, which a read error may explain. The DNA for the CDR3 is TGTGCCAGCAGCCCCGCGGACTCTAACGTCTTC. This sequence encodes CASSPADSNVF. The chain carries TRBV7-2 and TRBJ2-1; tentatively, D is TRBD2 (5 bases). The CDR3 is 11 amino acids. Per the germline V gene, CDR1 is SGHTA and CDR2 is FQGNSA.

Only a few counts were recorded for this clone. The chain couples TRBV7-9 to TRBJ2-7; weak D call: TRBD2 (5 bases). Germline-derived CDR1 and CDR2 are SEHNR and FQNEAQ (reference sequence). V was pared by 9 bases and J by 0 bases, with 15 bases between. The CDR3 spans 14 residues. The chain's CDR3 is CARLPGSSSYEQYF. CDR3 sequence (DNA): TGTGCCAGGCTCCCGGGGAGTAGCTCCTACGAGCAGTACTTC.

The genes are TRBV4-3 and TRBJ1-1; no clear D. The germline V and J ends were trimmed by 4 bases and 5 bases, with 11 bases remaining between them. Germline V gives CDR1 LGHNA, CDR2 YSLEER. CDR3 length: 13 amino acids. The CDR3, as DNA: TGCGCCAGCAGCCGGCGGGCGGGGACTGAAGCTTTCTTT. Amino acid sequence: CASSRRAGTEAFF.

This chain joins TRBV27 and TRBJ2-1; the match to TRBD1 covers 8 bases. This CDR3 comprises 13 residues. CDR1 is MNHEY and CDR2 is SMNVEV in the germline V gene (reference sequence). The J segment lost 6 bases and the V segment lost 7 bases, leaving 5 bases of the junction unmatched. CDR3 DNA sequence: TGTGCCAGCAAAGGACAGGGCATCAATGAGCAGTTCTTC. Encoded protein: CASKGQGINEQFF.

The rearrangement uses TRBV6-5 and TRBJ1-1, with D possibly matching TRBD1 (6 bases). The V end lost 6 bases, the J end lost 4 bases, and 12 bases lay between the germline ends. The CDR3 extends over 13 amino acids. Germline assignment: CDR1 MNHEY and CDR2 SVGAGI. Here the CDR3 reads CASRQGSGTEAFF. The CDR3 region has the DNA TGTGCCAGCAGACAGGGTTCGGGCACTGAAGCTTTCTTT.

V usage is TRBV11-2 and J usage is TRBJ2-1; 10 positions agree with TRBD1. The CDR3 consists of 15 residues. The V and J ends lost 1 base and 9 bases, in that order; junction bases with no gene match: 6. CDR1 is SGHAT and CDR2 is FQNNGV in the germline V gene. CDR3 loop: CASSLGGQGNGEQFF. The CDR3 DNA reads as TGTGCCAGCAGCTTAGGGGGACAGGGGAACGGTGAGCAGTTCTTC.

This clone was seen only once. The V and J genes are TRBV29-1 and TRBJ2-2, with a tentative D call TRBD1 (6 bases). The CDR3 is made up of 13 amino acids. Germline assignment: CDR1 SQVTM and CDR2 ANQGSEA. V was clipped by 3 bases and J by 1 base, with 6 bases between them. The CDR3 spells CSVDRGNTGELFF. For the CDR3, the DNA is TGCAGCGTTGACAGGGGGAACACCGGGGAGCTGTTTTTT.

This clone showed up just a few times. The chain joins TRBV10-3 to TRBJ1-2, with TRBD1 as a possible D gene (5 bases). In germline, CDR1 is ENHRY, CDR2 SYGVKD. The CDR3 is made up of 13 amino acids. With 6 bases removed from V and 1 base from J, the gap between germline ends came to 9 bases. CDR3 amino acids: CAIRGPINYGYTF. The CDR3 nucleotides are TGTGCCATCAGGGGGCCAATTAACTATGGCTACACCTTC.

The CDR3 region has the DNA TGCAGCGGAGACCACGGGGGACAGGGCGGCGGCTACACCTTC. It is translated as CSGDHGGQGGGYTF. The chain uses TRBV29-1 and TRBJ1-2; 9 bases are a match to TRBD1. Germline V gene lookup returns CDR1 SQVTM and CDR2 ANQGSEA. V dropped 7 bases and J dropped 8; count of bases not matched to a gene: 14. This CDR3 spans 14 amino acids.

The chain couples TRBV4-2 to TRBJ2-1, with a possible D match to TRBD2 (7 bases). CDR1 and CDR2 (germline): LGHNA, YNFKEQ. The CDR3 is made up of 13 amino acids. Trimming left V 1 base short and J 12 bases short, with 13 bases between. CDR3 amino acids: CASSQGGGARQFF. The CDR3 coding sequence is TGTGCCAGCAGCCAAGGAGGGGGGGCCCGGCAGTTCTTC.

The chain carries TRBV6-1 and TRBJ1-2, with D tentatively TRBD1 (6 bases). Trimming cost V 2 bases and J 9 bases, with 13 bases left between them. In germline, CDR1 is MNHNS, CDR2 SASEGT. The CDR3 length is 13 residues. The CDR3 coding sequence is TGTGCCAGCAGTGAAACAGGCAGGGACAGCTACACCTTC. Amino acid sequence: CASSETGRDSYTF.

The V and J genes are TRBV7-8 and TRBJ1-1, with 7 bases fitting TRBD1. The CDR3 length is 15 residues. Germline assignment: CDR1 SGHVS and CDR2 FQNEAQ. Losses at the gene ends were 5 bases for V and 0 bases for J; bases not matched to a gene: 6. In DNA, the CDR3 is TGTGCCAGCAGCCCACCTACAGGGGTGAACACTGAAGCTTTCTTT. This sequence encodes CASSPPTGVNTEAFF.

V and J are TRBV2 and TRBJ2-1, with a possible D match to TRBD1 (6 bases). Germline CDR1 SNHLY, CDR2 FYNNEI. CDR3 length: 11 amino acids. V was pared by 6 bases and J by 9 bases, with 9 bases between. CDR3 DNA: TGTGCCAGCAGCACAGGGAGTGAGCAGTTCTTC. Translation: CASSTGSEQFF.